This record concerns one TCR beta chain sequence. The data were obtained in a study of cytotoxic CD8 clonotypes in ibrutinib-treated CLL. Study overall: After a median of about 70 months, about 14 patients stayed remitted and approximately twelve progressed; responses had been partial in 24 and complete in 2.

Libraries of TCR beta were made from approximately 1.9 micrograms of genomic DNA that came from cryopreserved PBMCs. Germline CDR1 and CDR2: SQVTM and ANQGSEA. The CDR3 is made up of 11 amino acids. Trimming took off 3 bases at V and 2 bases at J, with 5 bases between the two ends. Targeted sequencing depth ranged from 1 in 200,000 to 1 in 1 million T cells. Data came from immunoSEQ multiplex PCR; TCRdb stores just in-frame clones and leaves some out. The sample consists of around 310,000 clones, roughly 85% of them appearing once. This sequence originates from a human donor with chronic lymphocytic leukemia. The sequenced sample was PBMCs, obtained before ibrutinib treatment. The chain employs TRBV29-1 and TRBJ2-7; D is ambiguous. The CDR3 protein is CSVESTYEQYF. CDR3 nucleotide sequence: TGCAGCGTTGAGAGTACCTACGAGCAGTACTTC.